Listed here are 28 T cell receptor beta chains from one sample, sequenced in a study of molecular identifiers for immune sequencing clone quantification. TCRdb fed the PCR reads into MiXCR, producing one record per CDR3 protein. The sample contains about 500,000 distinct CDR3 sequences, around 25% of which appear only once. The sample taken for sequencing was naive CD8+ T cells from blood, with Jurkat cell RNA spiked in. Subset reported: FACS-sorted CD8+CD4-CCR7+CD45RA+ naive T cells. The receptors here all came from a human donor in good health. Some libraries in this study had Jurkat cell RNA spiked in.

This clonotype was seen only a few times. This sequence joins TRBV30 and TRBJ1-1, with 12 bases aligning to TRBD1. V was pared by 5 bases and J by 8 bases, with 3 bases of the junction left unmatched. The CDR3 has 12 residues. CDR1 and CDR2 from the germline V gene are GTSNPN and SVGIG (reference sequence). CDR3 amino acids: CAWGTGGSEAFF. The DNA for the CDR3 is TGTGCCTGGGGGACAGGGGGCTCCGAAGCTTTCTTT.

In regard to this clonotype: A much larger clone is a single base away; this may be a read error. This sequence joins TRBV14 and TRBJ1-1; perhaps TRBD1 as D (6 bases). V lost 0 bases, J lost 5 bases, and 31 bases lay in between. This CDR3 region has 21 residues. Looked up from germline, CDR1 is SGHDN and CDR2 is FVKESK. CDR3 protein: CASSQELIGASGVSESTEAFF. Here the CDR3 DNA reads TGTGCCAGCAGCCAAGAACTCATTGGGGCCTCAGGGGTCTCAGAGAGTACTGAAGCTTTCTTT.

This clonotype appeared many times. This chain links TRBV7-9 with TRBJ1-1; D gene unclear. Trimming removed 6 bases at V and 1 base at J, with 9 bases between. This CDR3 spans 13 amino acids. Germline V gives CDR1 SEHNR, CDR2 FQNEAQ (reference sequence). Written as DNA, the CDR3 is TGTGCCAGCAGTTCTCCAGGGAACACTGAAGCTTTCTTT. Translation gives CASSSPGNTEAFF.

As regards this clonotype: The junction does not match germline at one end; this may be a read error. This rearrangement joins TRBV29-1 to TRBJ2-2, with D possibly being TRBD2 (5 bases). The CDR3 loop spans 13 amino acids. CDR1 is SQVTM and CDR2 is ANQGSEA in the germline V gene. DNA of the CDR3: TGCAGCGTTGAGTACGGAAACACCGGGAAGCTGTTCTTT. Encoded protein: CSVEYGNTGKLFF.

The rearrangement links TRBV24-1 to TRBJ2-7; D gene uncertain. The DNA end is more similar to TRBJ2-5, so the J call may be wrong. The CDR3 is made up of 14 amino acids. Germline assignment: CDR1 KGHDR and CDR2 SFDVKD. The CDR3 is CATSTPRTEETQYF. The CDR3 DNA reads TGTGCCACCAGTACCCCCCGTACGGAAGAGACCCAGTACTTC.

This sequence joins TRBV24-1 and TRBJ1-5, with TRBD1 identical over 7 bases. The CDR3 extends over 13 amino acids. The trim removed 10 bases at V and 4 bases at J, leaving 6 bases unmatched. Looked up from germline, CDR1 is KGHDR and CDR2 is SFDVKD. The CDR3 here is CATADRLNQPQHF. The CDR3 nucleotides read TGTGCCACTGCGGACAGGTTGAATCAGCCCCAGCATTTT.

This chain uses TRBV15 with TRBJ1-5; TRBD1 might be the D (5 bases). This CDR3 contains 13 residues. Between the trimmed V and J ends, which lost 8 bases and 5 bases, there was a span of 13 bases. CDR1 is LNHNV and CDR2 is YYDKDF in the germline V gene (reference sequence). In nucleotides, the CDR3 is TGTGCCACCGGGGCGACAGCGGATCAGCCCCAGCATTTT. Residues: CATGATADQPQHF. Full variable domain (outside the CDR3, taken from reference TRBV15 and TRBJ1-5): DAMVIQNPRYQVTQFGKPVTLSCSQTLNHNVMYWYQQKSSQAPKLLFHYYDKDFNNEADTPDNFQSRRPNTSFCFLDIRSPGLGDTAMYLCATGATADQPQHFGDGTRLSIL.

Points on this clonotype: Mismatch with germline at one junction end may stem from a read error. The chain employs TRBV6-5 and TRBJ1-2; tentative D call: TRBD1 (6 bases). This CDR3 is built from 16 residues. Germline V lookup: CDR1 MNHEY, CDR2 SVGAGI. The CDR3 DNA reads TGTGCCAGCAGTTCCACAGGGTCCCTGGCCTACTATGACTACACCTTC. The encoded protein is CASSSTGSLAYYDYTF.

This clonotype was seen ten or more times. This chain uses TRBV12-3 or TRBV12-4 with TRBJ2-4; 7 bases are shared with TRBD1. V shed 6 bases and J 3 bases; nucleotides not matched to a gene: 17. The CDR3 length is 18 residues. The DNA for the CDR3 is TGTGCCAGCAGCCAACTACGATTACAGGGGCAATTCAAAAACATTCAGTACTTC. It translates to CASSQLRLQGQFKNIQYF.

The rearrangement uses TRBV12-3 or TRBV12-4 and TRBJ1-6; D call uncertain. With 8 bases removed from V and 7 bases from J, the gap between germline ends came to 15 bases. The CDR3 loop spans 14 amino acids. This CDR3 is CASGSPGRNSPLHF. CDR3 bases: TGTGCCAGCGGGTCACCGGGAAGGAATTCACCCCTCCACTTT.

As for this clonotype: A clone one base away is much larger, so this may be a read error. V is TRBV5-6 and J is TRBJ2-3; D unclear. The CDR3 extends over 16 amino acids. The V gene's germline CDR1 is SGHDT and CDR2 YYEEEE. The CDR3 sequence is CASSGFGRVNTDTRYF. The CDR3 coding sequence is TGTGCCAGCAGCGGATTCGGCCGGGTAAACACAGATACGCGGTATTTT.

The chain couples TRBV11-2 to TRBJ2-7; TRBD1 might be the D (6 bases). Germline CDR1 SGHAT, CDR2 FQNNGV. V was cut by 7 bases and J by 4 bases, with 23 bases left in between. The CDR3 consists of 16 residues. The CDR3: CASTLSRGRGPYEQYF. The CDR3 region has the DNA TGTGCCAGCACCCTCTCAAGAGGCAGGGGTCCGTACGAGCAGTACTTC. Variable domain in full (rest from reference TRBV11-2 and TRBJ2-7): EAGVAQSPRYKIIEKRQSVAFWCNPISGHATLYWYQQILGQGPKLLIQFQNNGVVDDSQLPKDRFSAERLKGVDSTLKIQPAKLEDSAVYLCASTLSRGRGPYEQYFGPGTRLTVT.

The rearrangement uses TRBV5-1 and TRBJ2-7, with D unresolved. Looked up from germline, CDR1 is SGHRS and CDR2 is YFSETQ. The CDR3 sequence is 14 residues long. Between the trimmed V and J ends, which lost 1 base and 3 bases, there was a span of 11 bases. The CDR3 protein is CASSLSNSYYEQYF. The CDR3 DNA reads as TGCGCCAGCAGCTTGTCGAACAGTTACTACGAGCAGTACTTC.

Concerning this clonotype: Since a much larger clone is just one base distant, this may be a read error. The chain joins TRBV28 to TRBJ2-7, with 10 nucleotides matching TRBD1. The CDR3 is made up of 15 amino acids. The germline CDR1 and CDR2 sequences are MDHEN and SYDVKM. The CDR3 DNA follows: TGTGCCAGCAGAGATAAGACAGGGGGCAACTACAAGCAGTACTTC. This encodes CASRDKTGGNYKQYF.

This clonotype was detected a few times. The chain joins TRBV27 to TRBJ1-2, with TRBD1 as a possible D gene (6 bases). Germline CDR1 is MNHEY and CDR2 is SMNVEV (reference sequence). This CDR3 region has 15 residues. Trimming took 3 bases from V and 4 from J, leaving 15 bases between them. This CDR3 is CASSLGPKDSYGYTF. Here the CDR3 DNA reads TGTGCCAGCAGTTTGGGTCCCAAGGACAGCTATGGCTACACCTTC.

This clonotype was observed a handful of times. The rearrangement links TRBV7-9 to TRBJ2-7, with 9 bases fitting TRBD1. In germline, CDR1 is SEHNR, CDR2 FQNEAQ (reference sequence). CDR3 length: 14 amino acids. With V trimmed by 5 bases and J by 6 bases, 8 bases remained unmatched. Here the CDR3 reads CASSPRTGEVEQYF. The CDR3 bases are TGTGCCAGCAGCCCCAGGACAGGGGAGGTCGAGCAGTACTTC.

This clonotype appeared a few times. The rearrangement links TRBV9 to TRBJ2-7; D perhaps matches TRBD2 (5 bases). CDR3 length: 13 amino acids. The V gene lost 5 bases and the J gene lost 0 bases, with 9 bases spanning the gap. Germline V gives CDR1 SGDLS, CDR2 YYNGEE. The CDR3 DNA sequence: TGTGCCAGCAGAAGTGGGAGCTCCTACGAGCAGTACTTC. Amino acid sequence: CASRSGSSYEQYF.

V and J are TRBV12-3 or TRBV12-4 and TRBJ2-5; 7 nucleotides line up with TRBD2. This CDR3 has 16 residues. Unmatched junction bases numbered 14, after V lost 5 bases and J lost 5 bases. The CDR3 sequence: CASSPTSRMEGETQYF. The CDR3 DNA is TGTGCCAGCAGTCCGACTAGCCGGATGGAGGGGGAGACCCAGTACTTC.

V gene TRBV5-6 combines with J gene TRBJ2-7; D possibly matches TRBD1 or TRBD2 (5 bases each). Germline values: CDR1 SGHDT, CDR2 YYEEEE. This CDR3 spans 16 amino acids. Trimming removed 2 bases from V and 0 bases from J, with 15 bases in between. DNA of the CDR3: TGTGCCAGCAGCTTCTTCGTTAAGGGACCCTCCTACGAGCAGTACTTC. This gives the protein CASSFFVKGPSYEQYF.

The chain employs TRBV20-1 and TRBJ2-7; D may be TRBD2 (5 bases). With 6 bases removed from V and 6 bases from J, the gap between germline ends came to 24 bases. The CDR3 consists of 15 residues. Germline lookup yields CDR1 DFQATT and CDR2 SNEGSKA (reference sequence). The CDR3 DNA reads as TGCAGTGCCCTCCTTGACGGGAAGGGTGTAGGCGAGCAGTACTTC. Encoded protein: CSALLDGKGVGEQYF.

V usage is TRBV5-6 and J usage is TRBJ1-5, with D possibly TRBD1 on 6 matching bases. V was pared by 1 base and J by 2 bases, with 10 bases between. Germline V gene lookup returns CDR1 SGHDT and CDR2 YYEEEE. The CDR3 extends over 15 amino acids. The CDR3 sequence is CASSLWGAGNQPQHF. CDR3 DNA sequence: TGTGCCAGCAGCTTGTGGGGGGCCGGCAATCAGCCCCAGCATTTT.

The chain recombines TRBV7-9 with TRBJ2-1, with D possibly TRBD1 on 5 matching bases. Trimming took 6 bases from V and 2 from J, leaving 14 bases between them. Germline CDR1 and CDR2: SEHNR and FQNEAQ (reference sequence). This CDR3 is built from 15 residues. In nucleotides, the CDR3 is TGTGCCAGCAGTCATGACAGCCGACCCTACAATGAGCAGTTCTTC. Protein product: CASSHDSRPYNEQFF.

This clonotype has at least ten counts. This chain joins TRBV4-1 and TRBJ1-3; no clear D gene. This CDR3 is 15 amino acids long. Germline assignment: CDR1 MGHRA and CDR2 YSYEKL. Trimming removed 1 base at V and 0 bases at J, with 7 bases between. This chain's CDR3 is CASSQVEISGNTIYF. Written as DNA, the CDR3 is TGCGCCAGCAGCCAAGTAGAAATCTCTGGAAACACCATATATTTT.

In nucleotides, the CDR3 is TGTGCCAGCAGCTCACGGATGCTGACCCAGTACTTC. Encoded protein: CASSSRMLTQYF. The rearrangement uses TRBV5-6 and TRBJ2-5, with D unclear. Germline V gene data show CDR1 as SGHDT and CDR2 as YYEEEE. This CDR3 has 12 amino acids. V was pared by 3 bases and J by 7 bases, with 10 bases between.

On this clonotype: The junction departs from germline at one end; a sequencing error may be responsible. The genes are TRBV19 and TRBJ2-5, with 7 bases that match TRBD2. This CDR3 comprises 13 residues. Germline CDR1 LNHDA, CDR2 SQIVND (reference sequence). In DNA form, the CDR3 reads TGTGCCTGTAGTGCCACTAGCGTCGAGACCCAGTACTTC. It yields the protein CACSATSVETQYF.

The chain combines TRBV20-1 with TRBJ2-1, with 14 positions matching TRBD2. The V gene's germline CDR1 is DFQATT and CDR2 SNEGSKA (reference sequence). CDR3 length: 17 residues. V shed 0 bases and J 1 base; nucleotides not matched to a gene: 2. CDR3 nucleotides: TGCAGTGCTAGAGAGGGACTAGCGGGAGTTTCCTACAATGAGCAGTTCTTC. Translated: CSAREGLAGVSYNEQFF.

A word on this clonotype: The junction departs from germline at one end; a sequencing error may be responsible. The V gene is TRBV6-1, the J gene TRBJ1-4, with D hard to call. CDR3 length: 16 residues. CDR1 is MNHNS and CDR2 is SASEGT in the germline V gene. The CDR3 sequence: CARSGNRPAADEKLFF. The CDR3 DNA follows: TGTGCCCGCAGTGGAAACCGGCCCGCCGCCGATGAAAAACTGTTTTTT.

The chain uses TRBV6-5 and TRBJ1-4; maybe TRBD1 (5 bases). With 6 bases removed from V and 5 bases from J, the gap between germline ends came to 19 bases. Germline CDR1 reads MNHEY; CDR2 reads SVGAGI. This CDR3 spans 16 amino acids. CDR3 sequence: CASSQWIGTANEKLFF. CDR3 nucleotides: TGTGCCAGCAGCCAATGGATCGGGACGGCAAATGAAAAACTGTTTTTT.